The clone carrying this T cell receptor beta chain was seen only a few times. The TCRbeta library was prepared with unique molecular identifiers. A single record per CDR3 protein comes from TCRdb applying MiXCR to the PCR reads. The sample shows about 400,000 distinct CDR3 sequences, roughly 17% of them seen only once. The data stem from a study of T-cell reconstitution after alpha-beta-depleted transplantation in children. The V and J ends lost 8 bases and 7 bases respectively, with 8 bases between them. The CDR3 extends over 11 amino acids. CDR1 is MNHEY and CDR2 is SVGAGI in the germline V gene. Material: PBMCs, mostly from graft donor cells, obtained 360 days after TCRalphabeta/CD19-depleted stem cell transplant. The V call is TRBV6-5, the J call TRBJ2-2; D unresolved. The sequence came from a boy under two years old who had a stem cell transplant for Wiskott-Aldrich syndrome, so the T cells may come from the graft donor. In DNA, the CDR3 is TGTGCCAGCGAAGGGTTCGGGGAGCTGTTTTTT. Encoded protein: CASEGFGELFF.